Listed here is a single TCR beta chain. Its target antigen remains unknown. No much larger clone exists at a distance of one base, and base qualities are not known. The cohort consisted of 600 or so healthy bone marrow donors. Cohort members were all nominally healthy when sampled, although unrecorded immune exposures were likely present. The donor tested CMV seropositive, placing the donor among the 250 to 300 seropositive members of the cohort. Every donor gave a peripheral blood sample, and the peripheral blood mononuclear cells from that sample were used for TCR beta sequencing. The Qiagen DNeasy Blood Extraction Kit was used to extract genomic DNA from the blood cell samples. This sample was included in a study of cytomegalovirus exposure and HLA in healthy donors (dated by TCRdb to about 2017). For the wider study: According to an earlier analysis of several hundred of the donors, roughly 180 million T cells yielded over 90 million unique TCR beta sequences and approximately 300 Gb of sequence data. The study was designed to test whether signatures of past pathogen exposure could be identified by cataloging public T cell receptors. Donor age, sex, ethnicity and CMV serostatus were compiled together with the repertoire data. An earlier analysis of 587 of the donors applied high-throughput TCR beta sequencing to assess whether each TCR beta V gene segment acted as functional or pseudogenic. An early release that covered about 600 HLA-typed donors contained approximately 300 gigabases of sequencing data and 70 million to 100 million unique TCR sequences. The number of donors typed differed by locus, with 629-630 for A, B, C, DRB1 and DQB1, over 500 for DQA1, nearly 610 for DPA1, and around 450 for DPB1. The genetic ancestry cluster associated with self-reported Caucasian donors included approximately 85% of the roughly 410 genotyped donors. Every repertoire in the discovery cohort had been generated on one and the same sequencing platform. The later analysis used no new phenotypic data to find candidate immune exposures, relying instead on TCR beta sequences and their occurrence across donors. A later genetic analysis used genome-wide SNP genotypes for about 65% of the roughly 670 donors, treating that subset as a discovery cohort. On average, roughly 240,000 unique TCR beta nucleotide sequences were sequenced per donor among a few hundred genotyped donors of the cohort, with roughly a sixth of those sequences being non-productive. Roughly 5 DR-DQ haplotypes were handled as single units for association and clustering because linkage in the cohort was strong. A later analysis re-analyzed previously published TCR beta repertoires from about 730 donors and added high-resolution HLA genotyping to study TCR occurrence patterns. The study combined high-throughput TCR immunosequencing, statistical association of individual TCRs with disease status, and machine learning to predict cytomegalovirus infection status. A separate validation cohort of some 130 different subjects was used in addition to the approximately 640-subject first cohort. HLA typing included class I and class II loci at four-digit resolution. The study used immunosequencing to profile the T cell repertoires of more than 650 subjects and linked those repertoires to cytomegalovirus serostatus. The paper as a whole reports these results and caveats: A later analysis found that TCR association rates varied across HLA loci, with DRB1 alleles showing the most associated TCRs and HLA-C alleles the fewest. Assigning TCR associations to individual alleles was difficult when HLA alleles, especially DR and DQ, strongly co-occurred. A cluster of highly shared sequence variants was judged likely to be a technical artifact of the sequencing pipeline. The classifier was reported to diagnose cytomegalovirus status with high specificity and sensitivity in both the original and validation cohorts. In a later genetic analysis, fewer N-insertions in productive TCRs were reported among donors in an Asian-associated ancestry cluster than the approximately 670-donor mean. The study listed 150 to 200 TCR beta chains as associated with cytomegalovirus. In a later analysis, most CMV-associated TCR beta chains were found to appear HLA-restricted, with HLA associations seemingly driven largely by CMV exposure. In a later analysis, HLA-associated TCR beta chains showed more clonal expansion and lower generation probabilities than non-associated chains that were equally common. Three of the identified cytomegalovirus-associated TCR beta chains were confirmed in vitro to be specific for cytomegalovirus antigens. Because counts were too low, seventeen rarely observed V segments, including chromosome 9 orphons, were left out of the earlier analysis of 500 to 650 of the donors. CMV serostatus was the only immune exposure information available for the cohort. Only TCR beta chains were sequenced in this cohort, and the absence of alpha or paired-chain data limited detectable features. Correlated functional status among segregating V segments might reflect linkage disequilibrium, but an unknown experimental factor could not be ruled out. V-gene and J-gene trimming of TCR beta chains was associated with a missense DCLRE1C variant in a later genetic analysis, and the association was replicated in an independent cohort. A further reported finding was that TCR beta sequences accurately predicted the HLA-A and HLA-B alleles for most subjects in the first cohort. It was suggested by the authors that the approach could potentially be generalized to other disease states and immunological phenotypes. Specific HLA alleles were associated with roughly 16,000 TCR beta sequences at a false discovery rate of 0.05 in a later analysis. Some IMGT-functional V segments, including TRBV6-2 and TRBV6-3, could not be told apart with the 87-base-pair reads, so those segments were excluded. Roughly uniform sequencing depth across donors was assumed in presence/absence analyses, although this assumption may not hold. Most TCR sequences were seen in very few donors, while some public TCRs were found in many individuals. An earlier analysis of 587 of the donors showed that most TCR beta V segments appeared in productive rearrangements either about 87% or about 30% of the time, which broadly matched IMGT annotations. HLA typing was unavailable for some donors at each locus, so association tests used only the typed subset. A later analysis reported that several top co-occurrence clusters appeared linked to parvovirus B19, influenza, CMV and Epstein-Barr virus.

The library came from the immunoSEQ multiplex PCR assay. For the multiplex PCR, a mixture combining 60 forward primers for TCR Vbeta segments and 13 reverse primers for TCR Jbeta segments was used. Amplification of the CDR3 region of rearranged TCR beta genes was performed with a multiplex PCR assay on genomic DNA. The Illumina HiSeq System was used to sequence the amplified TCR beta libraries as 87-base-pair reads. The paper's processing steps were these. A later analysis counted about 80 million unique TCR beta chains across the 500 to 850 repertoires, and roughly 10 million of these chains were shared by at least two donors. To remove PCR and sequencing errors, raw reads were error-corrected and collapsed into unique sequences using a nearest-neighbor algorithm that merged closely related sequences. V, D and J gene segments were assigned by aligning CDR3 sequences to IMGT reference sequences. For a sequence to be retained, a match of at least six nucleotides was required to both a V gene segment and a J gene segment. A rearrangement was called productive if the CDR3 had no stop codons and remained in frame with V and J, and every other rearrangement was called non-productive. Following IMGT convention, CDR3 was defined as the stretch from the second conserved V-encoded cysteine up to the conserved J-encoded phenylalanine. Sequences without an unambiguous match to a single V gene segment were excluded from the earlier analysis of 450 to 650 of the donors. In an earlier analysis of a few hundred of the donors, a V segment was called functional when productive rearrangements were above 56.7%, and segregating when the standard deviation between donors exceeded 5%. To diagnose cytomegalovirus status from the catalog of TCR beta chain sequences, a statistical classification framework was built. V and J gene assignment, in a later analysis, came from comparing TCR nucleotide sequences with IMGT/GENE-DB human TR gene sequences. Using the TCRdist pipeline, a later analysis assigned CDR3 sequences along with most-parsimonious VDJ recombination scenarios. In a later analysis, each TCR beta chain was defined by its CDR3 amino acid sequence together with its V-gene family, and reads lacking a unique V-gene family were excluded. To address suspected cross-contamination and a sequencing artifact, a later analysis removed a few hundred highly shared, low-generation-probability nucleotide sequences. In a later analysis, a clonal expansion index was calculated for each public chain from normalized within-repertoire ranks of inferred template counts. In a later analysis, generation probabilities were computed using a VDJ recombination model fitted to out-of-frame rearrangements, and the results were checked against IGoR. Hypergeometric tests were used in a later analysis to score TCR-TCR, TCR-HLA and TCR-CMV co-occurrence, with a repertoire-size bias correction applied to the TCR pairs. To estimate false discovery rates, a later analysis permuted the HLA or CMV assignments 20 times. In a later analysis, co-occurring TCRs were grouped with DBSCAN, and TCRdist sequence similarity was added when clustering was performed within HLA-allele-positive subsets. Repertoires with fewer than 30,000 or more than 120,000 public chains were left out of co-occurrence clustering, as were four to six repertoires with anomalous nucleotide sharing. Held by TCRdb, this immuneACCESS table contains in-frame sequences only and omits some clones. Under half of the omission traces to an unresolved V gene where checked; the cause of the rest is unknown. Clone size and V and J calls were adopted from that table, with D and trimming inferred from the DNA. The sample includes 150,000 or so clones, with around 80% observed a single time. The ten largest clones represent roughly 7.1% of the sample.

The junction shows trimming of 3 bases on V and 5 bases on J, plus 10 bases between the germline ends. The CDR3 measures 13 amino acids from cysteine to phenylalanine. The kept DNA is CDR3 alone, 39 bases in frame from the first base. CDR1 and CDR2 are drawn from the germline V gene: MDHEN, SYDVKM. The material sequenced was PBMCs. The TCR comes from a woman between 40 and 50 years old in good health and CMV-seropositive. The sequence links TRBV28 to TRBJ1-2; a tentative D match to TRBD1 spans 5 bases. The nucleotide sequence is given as TGTGCCAGCAGTTTTTCGGGGGAGTATGGCTACACCTTC. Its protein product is CASSFSGEYGYTF.